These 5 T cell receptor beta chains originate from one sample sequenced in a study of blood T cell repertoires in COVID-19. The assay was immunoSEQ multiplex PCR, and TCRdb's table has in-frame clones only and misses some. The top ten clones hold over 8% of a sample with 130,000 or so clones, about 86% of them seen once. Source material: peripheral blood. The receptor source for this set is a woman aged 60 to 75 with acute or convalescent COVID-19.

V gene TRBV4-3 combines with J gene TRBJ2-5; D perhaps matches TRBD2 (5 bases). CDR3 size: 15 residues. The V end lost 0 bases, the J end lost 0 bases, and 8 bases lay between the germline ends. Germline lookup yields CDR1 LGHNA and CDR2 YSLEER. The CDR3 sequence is CASSQELRDQETQYF. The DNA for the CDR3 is TGCGCCAGCAGCCAAGAGTTGAGGGACCAAGAGACCCAGTACTTC.

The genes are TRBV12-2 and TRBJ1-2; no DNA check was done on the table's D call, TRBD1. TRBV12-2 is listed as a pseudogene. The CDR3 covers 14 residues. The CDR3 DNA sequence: TGTGCAAGTCGCTTAGGGGGCAGGGGCTATGGCTACACCTTC. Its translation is CASRLGGRGYGYTF.

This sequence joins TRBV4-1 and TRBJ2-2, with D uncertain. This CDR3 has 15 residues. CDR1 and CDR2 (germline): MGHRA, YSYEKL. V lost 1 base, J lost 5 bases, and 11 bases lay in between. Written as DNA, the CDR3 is TGCGCCAGCAGCCAAGTGCCCATACGGACCGGGGAGCTGTTTTTT. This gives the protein CASSQVPIRTGELFF.

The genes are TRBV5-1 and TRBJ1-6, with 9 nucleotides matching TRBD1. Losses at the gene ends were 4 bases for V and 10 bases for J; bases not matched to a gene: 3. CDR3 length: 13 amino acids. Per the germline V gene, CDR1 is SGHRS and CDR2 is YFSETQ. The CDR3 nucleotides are TGCGCCAGCAGCCGGGACAGGGACTCACCCCTCCACTTT. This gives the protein CASSRDRDSPLHF.

The CDR3 loop reads CASSPGQGLYGYTF. The CDR3 nucleotides are TGCGCCAGCAGCCCCGGACAGGGCCTATATGGCTACACCTTC. This chain joins TRBV4-3 and TRBJ1-2; 8 bases are shared with TRBD1. Germline V gene data show CDR1 as LGHNA and CDR2 as YSLEER. V was clipped by 4 bases and J by 5 bases; unmatched bases: 6. The CDR3 has 14 amino acids.